The 16 T cell receptor beta chains presented below share a single source sample, sequenced in a study of T cell responses to AZD1222 COVID-19 vaccine. Measured with immunoSEQ multiplex PCR; TCRdb has only the in-frame clones, and not every one. The profile shows more than 100,000 clones, 91% of them singletons. The specimen comprised peripheral blood, sampled on day 0 of AZD1222 vaccination. These receptor sequences come from an adult in good health.

The rearrangement joins TRBV29-1 to TRBJ2-1; perhaps D is TRBD1 or TRBD2 (5 bases each). CDR1 SQVTM and CDR2 ANQGSEA come from the germline V gene. The CDR3 has 16 amino acids. The ends were cut back, 3 bases at V and 7 bases at J, with 22 bases in the middle. The DNA for the CDR3 is TGCAGCGTTGAGAGGGCCCCGGGACCCCCTAGGAATGAGCAGTTCTTC. Residues: CSVERAPGPPRNEQFF.

The gene calls are TRBV7-2 and TRBJ1-5; no clear D gene. The CDR3 has 13 amino acids. V lost 7 bases, J lost 2 bases, and 9 bases lay in between. CDR1 SGHTA and CDR2 FQGNSA come from the germline V gene. For the CDR3, the DNA is TGTGCCAGCACCCCCAGCCGCAATCAGCCCCAGCATTTT. It translates to CASTPSRNQPQHF.

The J gene is TRBJ1-3, the V gene TRBV28, with 10 positions matching TRBD1. The CDR3 length is 14 residues. The germline CDR1 and CDR2 sequences are MDHEN and SYDVKM. Losses at the gene ends were 7 bases for V and 3 bases for J; bases not matched to a gene: 3. CDR3 sequence: CASMRDRGGNTIYF. The CDR3 DNA follows: TGTGCCAGCATGAGGGACAGGGGTGGAAACACCATATATTTT.

CDR3 region: CASSRGGNEQFF. The CDR3 DNA reads TGTGCCAGCAGCCGGGGGGGGAATGAGCAGTTCTTC. The chain is built from TRBV7-2 and TRBJ2-1; TRBD2 matches 8 bases. Germline V gene data show CDR1 as SGHTA and CDR2 as FQGNSA. This CDR3 region has 12 residues. The V gene end was trimmed by 5 bases and the J gene end by 7 bases; junction bases not matched to a gene: 1.

With regard to this clone: At the DNA level, this CDR3 is encoded by other sequences in the same sample as well. This chain links TRBV7-9 with TRBJ1-1; D is undetermined. Trimming cost V 5 bases and J 2 bases, with 3 bases left between them. The CDR3 covers 11 residues. Germline CDR1 and CDR2: SEHNR and FQNEAQ (reference sequence). The CDR3 here is CASSRNTEAFF. DNA for the CDR3: TGTGCCAGCAGCCGAAACACTGAAGCTTTCTTT.

The chain combines TRBV4-3 with TRBJ2-1; D remains ambiguous. Germline V lookup: CDR1 LGHNA, CDR2 YSLEER. CDR3 length: 14 amino acids. Trimming shortened V by 4 bases and J by 6 bases, and 13 bases separated the two germline ends. The chain's CDR3 is CASSPVGSLNEQFF. The CDR3 bases are TGCGCCAGCAGCCCTGTGGGTTCGCTCAATGAGCAGTTCTTC.

The chain joins TRBV18 to TRBJ2-2; 10 bases agree with TRBD1. Germline values: CDR1 KGHSH, CDR2 LQKENI. V shed 3 bases, J shed 5 bases, and the junction held 6 bases outside the gene matches. The CDR3 extends over 16 amino acids. The CDR3 region is CASSPPTGGWTGELFF. The CDR3 region has the DNA TGTGCCAGCTCACCCCCGACAGGGGGCTGGACCGGGGAGCTGTTTTTT.

The V and J genes are TRBV27 and TRBJ1-1; no reliable D call. V lost 5 bases to trimming and J lost 4 bases, with 11 bases between them. This CDR3 contains 13 residues. Per germline, CDR1 MNHEY and CDR2 SMNVEV (reference sequence). The CDR3 is CASSLGRATEAFF. CDR3 nucleotides: TGTGCCAGCAGTCTTGGGAGGGCCACTGAAGCTTTCTTT.

The V and J genes are TRBV11-3 and TRBJ2-5, with TRBD1 matching over 7 bases. The CDR3 has 15 residues. Germline V gives CDR1 SGHNT, CDR2 YENEEA. After removal of 4 bases from V and 5 bases from J, the junction contained 10 bases not matched to a gene. This chain's CDR3 is CASSSQGTPMETQYF. The CDR3, as DNA: TGTGCCAGCAGCTCACAGGGGACACCTATGGAGACCCAGTACTTC.

The CDR3 here is CASRHRGLNTEAFF. The CDR3, as DNA: TGCGCCAGCAGGCACCGGGGGCTGAACACTGAAGCTTTCTTT. The chain joins TRBV10-2 to TRBJ1-1; a possible D gene is TRBD1 (6 bases). This CDR3 has 14 residues. The V gene's germline CDR1 is WSHSY and CDR2 SAAADI. Trimming pared 6 bases from V and 0 bases from J, leaving 11 bases between.

V gene TRBV24-1 combines with J gene TRBJ2-1; 9 nucleotides line up with TRBD1. This CDR3 comprises 16 residues. Germline-derived CDR1 and CDR2 are KGHDR and SFDVKD. V shed 3 bases and J 8 bases; nucleotides not matched to a gene: 10. The CDR3 sequence: CATSDLQGALSDEQFF. The CDR3 nucleotides read TGTGCCACCAGTGATCTACAGGGGGCGCTCAGCGATGAGCAGTTCTTC.

This clone was seen a single time. The J gene is TRBJ2-2, the V gene TRBV10-2; 8 bases fit TRBD2. The CDR3 has 15 amino acids. Germline trimming cut 5 bases from V and 4 bases from J; bases unmatched to any gene: 6. The V gene's germline CDR1 is WSHSY and CDR2 SAAADI. DNA of the CDR3: TGCGCCAGCAGTAAGCGGGAGTCCGGCACCGGGGAGCTGTTTTTT. Protein: CASSKRESGTGELFF.

This chain uses TRBV5-1 with TRBJ2-1, with D possibly TRBD2 on 6 matching bases. The CDR3 extends over 12 amino acids. Trimming took 6 bases from V and 12 from J, leaving 16 bases between them. Germline V lookup: CDR1 SGHRS, CDR2 YFSETQ. This CDR3 reads CASTPGGEGQFF. The CDR3 bases are TGCGCCAGCACCCCGGGCGGGGAAGGGCAGTTCTTC.

J is TRBJ1-5 and V is TRBV3-1 (or the pseudogene TRBV3-2); D call uncertain. Germline V CDR1 and CDR2: LGHDT, YNNKEL (reference sequence). CDR3 length: 17 residues. V lost 4 bases and J 0 bases, leaving 16 bases between the germline ends. The CDR3 region has the DNA TGTGCCAGCAGCCGGAGTAGAGGTGGGGATAGCAATCAGCCCCAGCATTTT. Protein product: CASSRSRGGDSNQPQHF.

The chain has TRBV28 and TRBJ1-4; weak D call: TRBD1 (6 bases). Germline lookup yields CDR1 MDHEN and CDR2 SYDVKM. The V and J ends lost 5 bases and 5 bases respectively, with 15 bases between them. The CDR3 sequence is 15 residues long. For the CDR3, the DNA is TGTGCCAGCAGTCCACCCTCGGGGGCGAATGAAAAACTGTTTTTT. It codes for CASSPPSGANEKLFF.

This sequence joins TRBV7-2 and TRBJ2-1, with TRBD2 as a possible D gene (5 bases). V lost 1 base, J lost 6 bases, and 13 bases lay in between. The CDR3 sequence is 15 residues long. Germline loops: CDR1 SGHTA, CDR2 FQGNSA. CDR3 residues: CASSLVKIGGNEQFF. For the CDR3, the DNA is TGTGCCAGCAGCTTAGTTAAAATAGGAGGCAATGAGCAGTTCTTC.